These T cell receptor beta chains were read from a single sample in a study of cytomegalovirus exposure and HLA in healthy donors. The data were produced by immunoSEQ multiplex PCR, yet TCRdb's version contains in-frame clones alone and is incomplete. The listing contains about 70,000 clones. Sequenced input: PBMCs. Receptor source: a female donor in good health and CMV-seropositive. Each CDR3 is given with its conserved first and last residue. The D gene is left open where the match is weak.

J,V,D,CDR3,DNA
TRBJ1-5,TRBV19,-,CASSIVTAGAQPQHF,TGTGCCAGTAGTATTGTCACGGCAGGGGCTCAGCCCCAGCATTTT
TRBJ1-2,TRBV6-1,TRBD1,CASSGDRGQGYTF,TGTGCCAGCAGTGGCGACAGGGGGCAAGGCTACACCTTC
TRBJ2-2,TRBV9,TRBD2,CASSVARLAVNTGELFF,TGTGCCAGCAGCGTAGCTAGGCTAGCGGTGAACACCGGGGAGCTGTTTTTT
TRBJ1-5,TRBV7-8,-,CASSPSAGRGDQPQHF,TGTGCCAGCAGCCCAAGCGCCGGGAGGGGGGATCAGCCCCAGCATTTT
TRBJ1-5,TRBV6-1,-,CASSWETGSNQPQHF,TGTGCCAGCAGTTGGGAGACAGGTAGCAATCAGCCCCAGCATTTT
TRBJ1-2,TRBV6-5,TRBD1,CASSYSTGGYGYTF,TGTGCCAGCAGTTACAGTACAGGGGGATATGGCTACACCTTC
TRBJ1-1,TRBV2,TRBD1,CASRDTGGTEAFF,TGTGCCAGCAGGGATACAGGGGGCACTGAAGCTTTCTTT
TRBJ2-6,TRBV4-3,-,CASSQDRGSGANVLTF,TGCGCCAGCAGCCAAGATCGGGGCTCTGGGGCCAACGTCCTGACTTTC
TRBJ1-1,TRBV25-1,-,CASSQVGKNTEAFF,TGTGCCAGCAGTCAAGTCGGTAAGAACACTGAAGCTTTCTTT
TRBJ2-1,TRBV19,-,CASRVGLYNEQFF,TGTGCCAGTAGGGTGGGACTTTACAATGAGCAGTTCTTC
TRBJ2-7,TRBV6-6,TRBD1,CASRMTGPYEQYF,TGTGCCAGCAGGATGACAGGGCCCTACGAGCAGTACTTC
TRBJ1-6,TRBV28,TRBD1,CASSGGQGGSPLHF,TGTGCCAGCAGCGGGGGACAGGGGGGTTCACCCCTCCACTTT
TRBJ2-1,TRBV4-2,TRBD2,CASSQDPQREYNEQFF,TGTGCCAGCAGCCAAGACCCCCAGCGGGAGTACAATGAGCAGTTCTTC
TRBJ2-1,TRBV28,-,CASSPTYNEQFF,TGTGCCAGCAGTCCCACATACAATGAGCAGTTCTTC
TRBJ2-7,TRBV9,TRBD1,CASSVDGQVHEQYF,TGTGCCAGCAGCGTAGATGGACAGGTCCACGAGCAGTACTTC
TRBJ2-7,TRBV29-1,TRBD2,CSVEDPVAGGSYEQYF,TGCAGCGTTGAAGATCCGGTAGCGGGAGGGTCCTACGAGCAGTACTTC
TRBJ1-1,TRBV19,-,CASTPRWGHLNTEAFF,TGTGCCAGTACCCCCCGGTGGGGACATTTGAACACTGAAGCTTTCTTT
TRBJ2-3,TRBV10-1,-,CASSSTDTQYF,TGCGCCAGCAGCTCTACAGATACGCAGTATTTT